The sequence of this TCR beta chain was determined in a study of shared clonotypes between healthy human individuals. Deep was the level used in running the assay. Profiled with immunoSEQ multiplex PCR; TCRdb holds only in-frame clones, not every one. The sample comprises a few million clones, about 92% of which are singletons, and 0.39% rests with the top ten. On this clone: Its antigen is currently unknown.

The CDR3 is 16 residues long. Germline V lookup: CDR1 SGDLS, CDR2 YYNGEE. Trimming took 0 bases from V and 0 from J; bases not matched to a gene: 4. Study findings and constraints: As a rule, naive subsets had a larger estimated richness than memory subsets.

This clonotype originated in a young man in good health. Some clones in this sample may be carry-over from other donors' samples. The sequencing input was naive CD4+ T cells from PBMCs. Subset denoted: CD45RA+ positively selected. The V and J genes are TRBV9 and TRBJ2-7, with 9 positions matching TRBD1. The CDR3 DNA reads TGTGCCAGCAGCGTAGAGGGACAGGGAAGCTCCTACGAGCAGTACTTC. As protein: CASSVEGQGSSYEQYF.